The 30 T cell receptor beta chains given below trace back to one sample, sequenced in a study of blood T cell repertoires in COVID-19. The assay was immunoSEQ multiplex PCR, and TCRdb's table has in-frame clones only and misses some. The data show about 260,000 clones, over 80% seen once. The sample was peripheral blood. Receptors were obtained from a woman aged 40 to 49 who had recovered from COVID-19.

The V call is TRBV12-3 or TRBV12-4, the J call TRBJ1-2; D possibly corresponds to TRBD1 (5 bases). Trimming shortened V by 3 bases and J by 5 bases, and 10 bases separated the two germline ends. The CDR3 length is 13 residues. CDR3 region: CASSLRQQYGYTF. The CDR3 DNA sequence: TGTGCCAGCAGTTTGAGACAGCAATATGGCTACACCTTC.

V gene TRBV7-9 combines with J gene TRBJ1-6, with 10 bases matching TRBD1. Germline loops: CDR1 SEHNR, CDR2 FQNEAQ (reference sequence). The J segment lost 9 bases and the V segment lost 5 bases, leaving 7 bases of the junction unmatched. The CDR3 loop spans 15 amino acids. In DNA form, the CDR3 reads TGTGCCAGCAGCCCCCCGGGACAGGGGATTTCACCCCTCCACTTT. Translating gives CASSPPGQGISPLHF.

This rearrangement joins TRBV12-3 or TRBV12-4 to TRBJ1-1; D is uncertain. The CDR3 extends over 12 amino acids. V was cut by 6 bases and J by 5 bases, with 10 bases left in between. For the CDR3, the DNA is TGTGCCAGCAGCAGGTTTGGGACTGAAGCTTTCTTT. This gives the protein CASSRFGTEAFF.

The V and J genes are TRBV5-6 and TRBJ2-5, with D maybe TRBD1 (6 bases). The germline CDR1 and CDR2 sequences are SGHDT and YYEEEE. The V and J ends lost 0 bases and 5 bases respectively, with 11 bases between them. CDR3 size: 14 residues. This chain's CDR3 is CASSLGTALETQYF. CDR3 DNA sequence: TGTGCCAGCAGCTTGGGGACAGCTCTGGAGACCCAGTACTTC.

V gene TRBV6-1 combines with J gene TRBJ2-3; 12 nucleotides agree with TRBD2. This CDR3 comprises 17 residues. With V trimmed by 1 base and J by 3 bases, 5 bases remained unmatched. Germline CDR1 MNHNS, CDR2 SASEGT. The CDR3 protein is CASSEVSSGGETDTQYF. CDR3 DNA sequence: TGTGCCAGCAGTGAAGTTTCTAGCGGGGGGGAAACAGATACGCAGTATTTT.

CDR3 amino acids: CASSPTDGGDTEAFF. CDR3 DNA sequence: TGTGCCAGCTCACCGACGGACGGGGGAGACACTGAAGCTTTCTTT. The rearrangement links TRBV18 to TRBJ1-1, with a possible D match to TRBD1 (5 bases). This CDR3 spans 15 amino acids. V lost 3 bases and J 3 bases, leaving 14 bases between the germline ends. The germline CDR1 and CDR2 sequences are KGHSH and LQKENI.

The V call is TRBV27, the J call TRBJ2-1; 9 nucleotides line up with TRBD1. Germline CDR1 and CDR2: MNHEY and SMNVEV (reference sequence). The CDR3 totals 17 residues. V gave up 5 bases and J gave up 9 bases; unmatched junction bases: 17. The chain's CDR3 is CASSVNTGQGLMGEQFF. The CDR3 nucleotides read TGTGCCAGCAGTGTTAATACGGGACAGGGATTGATGGGTGAGCAGTTCTTC.

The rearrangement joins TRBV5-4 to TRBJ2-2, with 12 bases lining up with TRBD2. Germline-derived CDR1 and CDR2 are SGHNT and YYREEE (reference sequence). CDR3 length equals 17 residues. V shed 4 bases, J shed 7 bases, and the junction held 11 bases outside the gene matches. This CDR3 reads CASSPVLAGGRGGELFF. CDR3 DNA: TGTGCCAGCAGCCCCGTACTAGCGGGGGGCCGGGGCGGGGAGCTGTTTTTT.

The CDR3 here is CSASGATYNEQFF. DNA of the CDR3: TGCAGCGCCTCCGGAGCTACCTACAATGAGCAGTTCTTC. The chain employs TRBV29-1 and TRBJ2-1, with D hard to call. CDR1 is SQVTM, CDR2 ANQGSEA, per germline. The V end lost 7 bases, the J end lost 2 bases, and 12 bases lay between the germline ends. This CDR3 is 13 amino acids long.

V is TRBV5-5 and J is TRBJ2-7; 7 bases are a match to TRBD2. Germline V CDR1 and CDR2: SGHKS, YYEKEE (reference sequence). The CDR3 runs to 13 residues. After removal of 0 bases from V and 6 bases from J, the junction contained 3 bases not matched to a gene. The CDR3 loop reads CASSLGPGGEQYF. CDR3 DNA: TGTGCCAGCAGCTTGGGGCCGGGAGGCGAGCAGTACTTC.

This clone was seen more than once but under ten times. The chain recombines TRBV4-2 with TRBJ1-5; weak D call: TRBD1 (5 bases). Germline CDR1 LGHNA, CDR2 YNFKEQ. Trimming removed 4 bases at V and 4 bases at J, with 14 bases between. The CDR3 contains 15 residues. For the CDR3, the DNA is TGTGCCAGCAGCCGAACAGGAGATGTAAATCAGCCCCAGCATTTT. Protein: CASSRTGDVNQPQHF.

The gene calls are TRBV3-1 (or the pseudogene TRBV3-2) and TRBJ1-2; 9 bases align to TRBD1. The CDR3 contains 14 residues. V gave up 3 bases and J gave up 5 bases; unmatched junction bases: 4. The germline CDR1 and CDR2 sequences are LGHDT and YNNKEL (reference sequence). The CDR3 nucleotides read TGTGCCAGCAGCCATCCCGGGACAGGGTATGGCTACACCTTC. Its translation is CASSHPGTGYGYTF.

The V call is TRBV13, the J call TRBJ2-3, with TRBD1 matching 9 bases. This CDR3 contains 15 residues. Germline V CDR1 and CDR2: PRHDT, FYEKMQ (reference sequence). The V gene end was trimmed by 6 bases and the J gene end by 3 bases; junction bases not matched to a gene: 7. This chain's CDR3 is CASRIRDRDTDTQYF. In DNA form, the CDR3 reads TGTGCCAGCAGAATCCGGGACAGGGATACAGATACGCAGTATTTT.

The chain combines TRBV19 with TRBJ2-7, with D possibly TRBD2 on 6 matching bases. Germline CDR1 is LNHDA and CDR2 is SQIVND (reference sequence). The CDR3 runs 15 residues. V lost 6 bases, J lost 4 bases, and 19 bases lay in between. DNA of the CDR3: TGTGCCAGTAGGCCCCGGGACTGGAGGGGATACGAGCAGTACTTC. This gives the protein CASRPRDWRGYEQYF. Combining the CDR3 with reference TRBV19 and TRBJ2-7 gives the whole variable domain DGGITQSPKYLFRKEGQNVTLSCEQNLNHDAMYWYRQDPGQGLRLIYYSQIVNDFQKGDIAEGYSVSREKKESFPLTVTSAQKNPTAFYLCASRPRDWRGYEQYFGPGTRLTVT.

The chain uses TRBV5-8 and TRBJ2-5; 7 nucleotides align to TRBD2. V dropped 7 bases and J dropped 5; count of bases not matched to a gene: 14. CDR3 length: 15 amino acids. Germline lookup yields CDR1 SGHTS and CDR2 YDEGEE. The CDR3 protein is CASRYGPAGGETQYF. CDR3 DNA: TGTGCCAGCCGCTATGGACCGGCCGGGGGGGAGACCCAGTACTTC.

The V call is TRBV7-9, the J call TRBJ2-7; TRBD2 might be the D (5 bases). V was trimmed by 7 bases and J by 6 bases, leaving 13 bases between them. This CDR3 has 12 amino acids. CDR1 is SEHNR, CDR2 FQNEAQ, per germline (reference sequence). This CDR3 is CASTEGSTEQYF. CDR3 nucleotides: TGTGCCAGCACCGAGGGAAGTACCGAGCAGTACTTC.

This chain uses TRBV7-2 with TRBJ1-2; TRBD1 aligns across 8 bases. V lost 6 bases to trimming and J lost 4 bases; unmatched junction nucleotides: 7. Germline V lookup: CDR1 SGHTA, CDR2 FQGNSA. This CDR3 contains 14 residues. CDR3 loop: CASSHRGESYGYTF. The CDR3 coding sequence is TGTGCCAGCAGTCACAGGGGGGAATCCTATGGCTACACCTTC.

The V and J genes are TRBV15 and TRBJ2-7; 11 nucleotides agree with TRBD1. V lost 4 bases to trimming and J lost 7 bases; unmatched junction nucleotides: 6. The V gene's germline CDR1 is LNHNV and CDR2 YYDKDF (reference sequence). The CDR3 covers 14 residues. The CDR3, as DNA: TGTGCCACCAGCAAAGGGACAGGGGGTCGGGAGCAGTACTTC. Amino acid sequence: CATSKGTGGREQYF.

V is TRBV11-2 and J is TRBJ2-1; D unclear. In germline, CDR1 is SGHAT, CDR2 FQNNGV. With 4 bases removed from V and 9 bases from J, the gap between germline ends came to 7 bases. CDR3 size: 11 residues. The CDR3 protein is CASSSRSEQFF. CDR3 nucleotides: TGTGCCAGCAGCTCCCGTAGTGAGCAGTTCTTC.

CDR3 protein: CASSSTGNTIYF. In nucleotides, the CDR3 is TGTGCCAGCAGTTCAACTGGAAACACCATATATTTT. The rearrangement uses TRBV6-5 and TRBJ1-3; D call uncertain. This CDR3 comprises 12 residues. Trimming removed 4 bases at V and 2 bases at J, with 3 bases between. CDR1 and CDR2 from the germline V gene are MNHEY and SVGAGI.

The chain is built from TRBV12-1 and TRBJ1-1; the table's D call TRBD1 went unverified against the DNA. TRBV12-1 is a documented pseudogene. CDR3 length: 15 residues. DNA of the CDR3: TGTGCCAGCAGCTTTCCCGGGACACACAACACTGAAGCTTTCTTT. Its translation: CASSFPGTHNTEAFF.

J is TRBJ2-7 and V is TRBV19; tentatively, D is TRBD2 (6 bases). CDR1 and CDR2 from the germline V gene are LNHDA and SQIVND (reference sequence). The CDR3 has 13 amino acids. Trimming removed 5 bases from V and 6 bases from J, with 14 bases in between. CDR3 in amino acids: CASSYTRGSEQYF. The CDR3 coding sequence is TGTGCCAGTAGTTATACCCGGGGGAGCGAGCAGTACTTC.

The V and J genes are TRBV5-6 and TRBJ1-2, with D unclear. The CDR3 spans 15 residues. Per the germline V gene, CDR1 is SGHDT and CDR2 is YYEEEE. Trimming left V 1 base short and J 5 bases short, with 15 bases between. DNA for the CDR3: TGTGCCAGCAGCTTGCCCAACCAGGAGGATTATGGCTACACCTTC. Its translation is CASSLPNQEDYGYTF.

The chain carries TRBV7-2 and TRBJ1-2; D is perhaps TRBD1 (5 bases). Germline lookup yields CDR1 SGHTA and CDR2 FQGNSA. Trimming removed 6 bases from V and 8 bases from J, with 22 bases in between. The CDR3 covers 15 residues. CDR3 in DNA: TGTGCCAGCAGTTCGTCGTCAGGGAAGGCGGAGGGCTACACCTTC. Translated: CASSSSSGKAEGYTF.

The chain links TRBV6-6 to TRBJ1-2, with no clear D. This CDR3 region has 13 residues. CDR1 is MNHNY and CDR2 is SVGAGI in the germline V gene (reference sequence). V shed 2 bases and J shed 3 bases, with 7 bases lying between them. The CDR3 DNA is TGTGCCAGCAGTTACCAATCGGACTATGGCTACACCTTC. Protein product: CASSYQSDYGYTF.

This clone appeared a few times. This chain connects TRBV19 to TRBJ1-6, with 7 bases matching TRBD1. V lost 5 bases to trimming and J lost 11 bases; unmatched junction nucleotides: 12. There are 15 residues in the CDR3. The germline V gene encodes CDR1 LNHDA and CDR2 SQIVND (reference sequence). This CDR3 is CASSSPFGTGAPLHF. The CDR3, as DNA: TGTGCCAGTAGTTCCCCTTTTGGAACAGGGGCACCCCTCCACTTT.

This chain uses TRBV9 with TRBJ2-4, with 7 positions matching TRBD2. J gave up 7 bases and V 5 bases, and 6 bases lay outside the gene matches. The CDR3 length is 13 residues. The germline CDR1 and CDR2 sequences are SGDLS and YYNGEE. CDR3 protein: CASRREGQNIQYF. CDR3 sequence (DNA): TGTGCCAGCAGGAGGGAGGGGCAGAACATTCAGTACTTC.

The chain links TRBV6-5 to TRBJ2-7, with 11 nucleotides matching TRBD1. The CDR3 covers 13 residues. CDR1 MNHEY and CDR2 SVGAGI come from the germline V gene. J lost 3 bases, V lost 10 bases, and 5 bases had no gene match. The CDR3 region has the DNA TGTGCCACCGATGGGACAGGGGGCTACGAGCAGTACTTC. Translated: CATDGTGGYEQYF.

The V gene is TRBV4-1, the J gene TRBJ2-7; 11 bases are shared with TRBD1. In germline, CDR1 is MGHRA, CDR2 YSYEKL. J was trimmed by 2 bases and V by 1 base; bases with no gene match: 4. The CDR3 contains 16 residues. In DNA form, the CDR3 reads TGCGCCAGCAGCCAAGCCCCGGGACAGGGGGCCTACGAGCAGTACTTC. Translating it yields CASSQAPGQGAYEQYF.

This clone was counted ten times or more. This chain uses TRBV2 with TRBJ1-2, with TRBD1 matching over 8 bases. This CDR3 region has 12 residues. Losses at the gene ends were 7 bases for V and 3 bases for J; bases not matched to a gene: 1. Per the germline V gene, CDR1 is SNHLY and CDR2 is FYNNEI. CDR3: CASTGGHYGYTF. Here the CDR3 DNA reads TGTGCCAGCACAGGGGGCCACTATGGCTACACCTTC.